The 31 T cell receptor beta chains reported below all come from one sample, sequenced in a study of cytomegalovirus exposure and HLA in healthy donors. The PCR employed 60 Vbeta primers together with 13 Jbeta primers. This table comes from immunoSEQ multiplex PCR, and its TCRdb copy is limited to in-frame clones, with some not included. The sample yields approximately 120,000 clones, about 10% seen once. Sequencing was done on a sample of PBMCs. Receptor source: a woman between 18 and 29 years old in good health and CMV-seropositive.

The chain carries TRBV25-1 and TRBJ1-5; D is perhaps TRBD1 (6 bases). The germline gives CDR1 MGHDK, CDR2 SYGVNS. The V and J ends lost 2 bases and 1 base respectively, with 12 bases between them. CDR3 size: 16 residues. CDR3 sequence: CASSEKGEGSNQPQHF. The CDR3 nucleotides are TGTGCCAGCAGTGAAAAGGGGGAGGGCAGCAATCAGCCCCAGCATTTT.

This chain joins TRBV6-1 and TRBJ1-5; TRBD1 is a possible D gene (5 bases). Trimming took off 2 bases at V and 7 bases at J, with 24 bases between the two ends. This CDR3 has 18 amino acids. In germline, CDR1 is MNHNS, CDR2 SASEGT. This CDR3 is CASSEFYDFRGGSQPQHF. The DNA of the CDR3 is TGTGCCAGCAGTGAATTTTATGATTTTCGTGGGGGGTCGCAGCCCCAGCATTTT.

J is TRBJ1-2 and V is TRBV11-3; possible D gene TRBD1, 6 bases. CDR1 SGHNT and CDR2 YENEEA come from the germline V gene. The CDR3 loop spans 13 amino acids. The V and J ends lost 5 bases and 8 bases respectively, with 15 bases between them. This chain's CDR3 is CASSAQTGSGYTF. The DNA for the CDR3 is TGTGCCAGCAGCGCCCAAACAGGGTCCGGCTACACCTTC.

A few counts support this clone. V and J are TRBV7-8 and TRBJ2-1; 9 nucleotides align to TRBD1. Per the germline V gene, CDR1 is SGHVS and CDR2 is FQNEAQ. The CDR3 is 15 amino acids. With V trimmed by 5 bases and J by 10 bases, 12 bases remained unmatched. The CDR3 reads CASSPFPLTGGEQFF. The DNA of the CDR3 is TGTGCCAGCAGCCCTTTCCCCCTTACAGGGGGCGAGCAGTTCTTC. Looking up the rest from reference TRBV7-8 and TRBJ2-1 gives the full variable domain: GAGVSQSPRYKVAKRGQDVALRCDPISGHVSLFWYQQALGQGPEFLTYFQNEAQLDKSGLPSDRFFAERPEGSVSTLKIQRTQQEDSAVYLCASSPFPLTGGEQFFGPGTRLTVL.

This clone turned up a few times. This rearrangement joins TRBV19 to TRBJ2-7; TRBD1 might be the D (6 bases). Germline CDR1 is LNHDA and CDR2 is SQIVND (reference sequence). CDR3 length: 15 amino acids. V lost 4 bases to trimming and J lost 4 bases, with 17 bases between them. The CDR3 DNA reads TGTGCCAGTAGTAAATCGACTGCCCAGGGGTACGAGCAGTACTTC. Its translation: CASSKSTAQGYEQYF.

The table lists this clone with a few counts. V gene TRBV2 combines with J gene TRBJ2-5, with D hard to call. This CDR3 has 14 residues. CDR1 and CDR2 (germline): SNHLY, FYNNEI. The ends were cut back, 4 bases at V and 4 bases at J, with 13 bases in the middle. The CDR3 here is CASSGLVLLETQYF. The CDR3 bases are TGTGCCAGCAGTGGGCTAGTACTGTTAGAGACCCAGTACTTC.

At least ten counts were recorded for this clone. The chain joins TRBV11-3 to TRBJ2-1; 8 nucleotides align to TRBD2. Germline loops: CDR1 SGHNT, CDR2 YENEEA. The CDR3 covers 15 residues. The J segment lost 6 bases and the V segment lost 1 base, leaving 5 bases of the junction unmatched. CDR3 bases: TGTGCCAGCAGCTTAGCAGCGGGGGAAATCAATGAGCAGTTCTTC. Translation gives CASSLAAGEINEQFF.

The CDR3 coding sequence is TGTGCCAGCAGTTTTGCCGAGATTAAGTACTTC. The encoded protein is CASSFAEIKYF. The chain combines TRBV28 with TRBJ2-7; D is uncertain. Trimming took off 3 bases at V and 11 bases at J, with 11 bases between the two ends. The CDR3 loop spans 11 amino acids. CDR1 and CDR2 from the germline V gene are MDHEN and SYDVKM.

The rearrangement links TRBV2 to TRBJ2-2; 14 bases agree with TRBD2. J was trimmed by 8 bases and V by 3 bases; bases with no gene match: 5. Germline V gives CDR1 SNHLY, CDR2 FYNNEI. The CDR3 length is 16 residues. The CDR3 is CASSEGLAGDQGELFF. The CDR3 DNA reads TGTGCCAGCAGTGAGGGACTAGCGGGAGATCAGGGGGAGCTGTTTTTT.

This clone showed up just a few times. The V and J genes are TRBV27 and TRBJ2-6, with TRBD2 matching over 12 bases. The CDR3 extends over 18 amino acids. From germline, CDR1 is MNHEY and CDR2 SMNVEV (reference sequence). The trim removed 4 bases at V and 0 bases at J, leaving 4 bases unmatched. CDR3 nucleotide sequence: TGTGCCAGCAGTTCAAGGACTAGCGGGACCTCTGGGGCCAACGTCCTGACTTTC. It yields the protein CASSSRTSGTSGANVLTF. The entire variable domain, with the rest obtained from reference TRBV27 and TRBJ2-6, is as follows: EAQVTQNPRYLITVTGKKLTVTCSQNMNHEYMSWYRQDPGLGLRQIYYSMNVEVTDKGDVPEGYKVSRKEKRNFPLILESPSPNQTSLYFCASSSRTSGTSGANVLTFGAGSRLTVL.

The CDR3 sequence is CASSYSGWTNEKLFF. The CDR3 nucleotides read TGTGCCAGCAGTTACTCCGGGTGGACTAATGAAAAACTGTTTTTT. The gene calls are TRBV6-5 and TRBJ1-4; D remains unclear. The germline CDR1 and CDR2 sequences are MNHEY and SVGAGI. The CDR3 spans 15 residues. V lost 0 bases and J lost 2, with 7 bases in between.

The chain recombines TRBV5-4 with TRBJ1-1; D uncertain. This CDR3 is 12 amino acids long. Trimming stripped 4 bases from V and 8 bases from J, with 12 bases between. Germline V gene data show CDR1 as SGHNT and CDR2 as YYREEE (reference sequence). CDR3 residues: CASSVDSLEAFF. CDR3 in DNA: TGTGCCAGCAGCGTGGACTCTCTGGAAGCTTTCTTT.

This clone appeared a few times. The V call is TRBV5-6, the J call TRBJ2-7; 15 bases line up with TRBD2. This CDR3 has 16 residues. Germline CDR1 reads SGHDT; CDR2 reads YYEEEE. J was trimmed by 2 bases and V by 3 bases; bases with no gene match: 3. CDR3 region: CASSSGLAGGPYEQYF. CDR3 nucleotide sequence: TGTGCCAGCAGCTCAGGACTAGCGGGAGGGCCCTACGAGCAGTACTTC.

The CDR3 DNA reads TGTGCCAGCAGTTCCCTTTTGGGGGCCAGCAATCAGCCCCAGCATTTT. Its protein is CASSSLLGASNQPQHF. The chain uses TRBV28 and TRBJ1-5; maybe TRBD1 (6 bases). V gave up 4 bases and J gave up 1 base, with 14 bases separating them. CDR1 MDHEN and CDR2 SYDVKM come from the germline V gene. The CDR3 is 16 residues long.

This clone was detected a few times. The chain is built from TRBV14 and TRBJ1-2, with TRBD1 matching over 7 bases. The CDR3 totals 14 residues. Germline CDR1 and CDR2: SGHDN and FVKESK. The V gene end was trimmed by 1 base and the J gene end by 5 bases; junction bases not matched to a gene: 4. CDR3 bases: TGTGCCAGCAGCCAAGGGACAGGAACGTATGGCTACACCTTC. Protein product: CASSQGTGTYGYTF.

This clone was observed a few times. The chain uses TRBV28 and TRBJ1-2, with D unclear. The CDR3 runs 12 residues. Germline V gene data show CDR1 as MDHEN and CDR2 as SYDVKM. Trimming took off 8 bases at V and 6 bases at J, with 13 bases between the two ends. The CDR3 protein is CASVRSPHGYTF. DNA of the CDR3: TGTGCCAGCGTTAGATCTCCTCATGGCTACACCTTC.

As for this clone: The junction departs from germline at one end; a sequencing error may be responsible. The DNA of the CDR3 is TGCGCCAGCAGTTTGGGGACTACCGCTGAAGCTTTCTTT. It translates to CASSLGTTAEAFF. J is TRBJ1-1 and V is TRBV5-1; D may be TRBD1 (5 bases). The length of the CDR3 is 13 residues. The germline V gene encodes CDR1 SGHRS and CDR2 YFSETQ.

The chain is built from TRBV6-1 and TRBJ1-1; D remains ambiguous. This CDR3 contains 16 residues. Germline V lookup: CDR1 MNHNS, CDR2 SASEGT. V was trimmed by 0 bases and J by 0 bases, leaving 11 bases between them. The CDR3 nucleotides are TGTGCCAGCAGTGAAGCGCGGGCCAGCTTGAACACTGAAGCTTTCTTT. This gives the protein CASSEARASLNTEAFF.

J is TRBJ1-1 and V is TRBV18; 11 bases agree with TRBD1. The CDR3 has 14 amino acids. Germline loops: CDR1 KGHSH, CDR2 LQKENI. V lost 4 bases and J lost 3; bases outside the gene matches: 1. This CDR3 reads CASSQDRGHTEAFF. The CDR3, as DNA: TGTGCCAGCTCACAGGACAGGGGGCACACTGAAGCTTTCTTT.

The V call is TRBV9, the J call TRBJ2-1, with TRBD2 as a possible D gene (5 bases). Per germline, CDR1 SGDLS and CDR2 YYNGEE. Deletions cut 2 bases from V and 9 bases from J, with 12 bases between. The CDR3 sequence is 13 residues long. DNA for the CDR3: TGTGCCAGCAGCGTCAGAGGGTGGGCTGAGCAGTTCTTC. It yields the protein CASSVRGWAEQFF.

This clone was observed a few times. The chain employs TRBV7-2 and TRBJ2-7; no reliable D call. Germline V gives CDR1 SGHTA, CDR2 FQGNSA. The CDR3 loop spans 15 amino acids. The germline V and J ends were trimmed by 0 bases and 2 bases, with 11 bases remaining between them. In DNA, the CDR3 is TGTGCCAGCAGCTTAGCGTCCTACCCCCCCTACGAGCAGTACTTC. Its translation: CASSLASYPPYEQYF. The variable domain in full, with the rest retrieved from reference TRBV7-2 and TRBJ2-7, is GAGVSQSPSNKVTEKGKDVELRCDPISGHTALYWYRQSLGQGLEFLIYFQGNSAPDKSGLPSDRFSAERTGGSVSTLTIQRTQQEDSAVYLCASSLASYPPYEQYFGPGTRLTVT.

This clone turned up a few times. CDR3 in DNA: TGTGCCAGCAGTTACATTCCAGGGACAGGCTACGAGCAGTACTTC. It yields the protein CASSYIPGTGYEQYF. This chain links TRBV2 with TRBJ2-7; 8 bases agree with TRBD1. Trimming removed 5 bases from V and 3 bases from J; junction bases left unmatched: 9. Germline V lookup: CDR1 SNHLY, CDR2 FYNNEI. The CDR3 covers 15 residues.

V gene TRBV28 combines with J gene TRBJ2-5; D not resolved. The CDR3 contains 12 residues. V dropped 1 base and J dropped 5 bases, with 5 bases sitting between them. The V gene's germline CDR1 is MDHEN and CDR2 SYDVKM. CDR3 in amino acids: CASSLLSETQYF. The DNA of the CDR3 is TGTGCCAGCAGTTTATTGAGCGAGACCCAGTACTTC.

This clone was found a few times. This rearrangement joins TRBV10-3 to TRBJ1-3; D unresolved. The ends were cut back, 6 bases at V and 4 bases at J, with 10 bases in the middle. From germline, CDR1 is ENHRY and CDR2 SYGVKD. The CDR3 runs to 13 residues. The CDR3 loop reads CAIRADNGNTIYF. The CDR3 DNA reads TGTGCCATCAGAGCTGACAACGGAAACACCATATATTTT.

The rearrangement links TRBV28 to TRBJ2-7; no definite D call. CDR3 length: 12 amino acids. CDR1 and CDR2 from the germline V gene are MDHEN and SYDVKM. The V gene lost 8 bases and the J gene lost 0 bases, with 8 bases spanning the gap. CDR3 region: CASGQSSYEQYF. DNA of the CDR3: TGTGCCAGCGGTCAGTCCTCCTACGAGCAGTACTTC.

This chain joins TRBV27 and TRBJ2-7, with D perhaps TRBD1 (5 bases). V shed 6 bases and J shed 3 bases, with 24 bases lying between them. Germline assignment: CDR1 MNHEY and CDR2 SMNVEV (reference sequence). CDR3 length equals 17 residues. In DNA form, the CDR3 reads TGTGCCAGCAGACCCTACCGGTGGGGCGGCAAACGCTACGAGCAGTACTTC. The encoded protein is CASRPYRWGGKRYEQYF.

The sample holds a few counts of this clone. This chain links TRBV7-3 with TRBJ2-1; 8 nucleotides align to TRBD2. This CDR3 has 13 residues. Germline-derived CDR1 and CDR2 are SGHTA and FQGTGA. V was pared by 2 bases and J by 11 bases, with 5 bases of the junction left unmatched. Here the CDR3 DNA reads TGTGCCAGCAGCTTACACGGACTAGCCCAGCAGTTCTTC. It translates to CASSLHGLAQQFF.

This clone showed up just a few times. This rearrangement joins TRBV2 to TRBJ2-7; tentatively, D is TRBD2 (5 bases). With 6 bases removed from V and 6 bases from J, the gap between germline ends came to 9 bases. This CDR3 has 11 residues. Germline V gene data show CDR1 as SNHLY and CDR2 as FYNNEI. This chain's CDR3 is CASRSGFEQYF. CDR3 in DNA: TGTGCCAGCAGGTCGGGGTTCGAGCAGTACTTC.

This clone appeared a few times. The rearrangement uses TRBV9 and TRBJ2-1; 7 nucleotides match TRBD2. V gave up 0 bases and J gave up 8 bases; unmatched junction bases: 11. This CDR3 has 16 amino acids. Germline CDR1 and CDR2: SGDLS and YYNGEE. In DNA form, the CDR3 reads TGTGCCAGCAGCGTAGGTGAGGGAGGGCCTGGGGATGAGCAGTTCTTC. This sequence encodes CASSVGEGGPGDEQFF.

This clone was found a few times. This chain links TRBV19 with TRBJ2-5; a possible D gene is TRBD1 (5 bases). CDR3 length: 13 amino acids. Germline loops: CDR1 LNHDA, CDR2 SQIVND (reference sequence). V shed 6 bases and J shed 2 bases, with 10 bases lying between them. For the CDR3, the DNA is TGTGCCAGTAGCAGAAACAGGCAAGAGACCCAGTACTTC. It yields the protein CASSRNRQETQYF. The full variable domain, completed using reference TRBV19 and TRBJ2-5, is DGGITQSPKYLFRKEGQNVTLSCEQNLNHDAMYWYRQDPGQGLRLIYYSQIVNDFQKGDIAEGYSVSREKKESFPLTVTSAQKNPTAFYLCASSRNRQETQYFGPGTRLLVL.

This clone has more than one count but fewer than ten. The genes are TRBV30 and TRBJ2-5; 8 nucleotides match TRBD2. V lost 0 bases, J lost 2 bases, and 5 bases stayed unmatched. The CDR3 has 15 amino acids. Germline assignment: CDR1 GTSNPN and CDR2 SVGIG (reference sequence). The CDR3 DNA sequence: TGTGCCTGGAGTGTATTACGGGGGGGACAAGAGACCCAGTACTTC. Protein: CAWSVLRGGQETQYF.